These 27 T cell receptor beta chains came from one sample sequenced in a study of blood T cell repertoires in COVID-19. Sequencing was performed with immunoSEQ multiplex PCR; in TCRdb, only in-frame clones are kept and a portion is missing. The sample consists of around 130,000 clones, about 81% of them appearing once. The sequencing input was peripheral blood. The receptors here all came from a woman of 80 years or more with acute or convalescent COVID-19.

J is TRBJ1-6 and V is TRBV2; D may be TRBD1 (5 bases). Looked up from germline, CDR1 is SNHLY and CDR2 is FYNNEI. With 6 bases removed from V and 9 bases from J, the gap between germline ends came to 9 bases. This CDR3 is built from 12 residues. The CDR3 is CASRGTGSPLHF. DNA of the CDR3: TGTGCCAGCAGGGGTACAGGTTCACCCCTCCACTTT.

This chain links TRBV19 with TRBJ1-5; 7 positions match TRBD1. The V gene end was trimmed by 5 bases and the J gene end by 3 bases; junction bases not matched to a gene: 7. The CDR3 sequence is 15 residues long. CDR1 and CDR2 (germline): LNHDA, SQIVND (reference sequence). The CDR3 DNA reads TGTGCCAGTAGTCCACAGGGGCGATACAATCAGCCCCAGCATTTT. Translated: CASSPQGRYNQPQHF.

The chain carries TRBV6-1 and TRBJ1-6, with D possibly being TRBD1 (6 bases). This CDR3 has 16 amino acids. Between the trimmed V and J ends, which lost 2 bases and 0 bases, there was a span of 8 bases. Germline CDR1 MNHNS, CDR2 SASEGT. CDR3 loop: CASSEQGSSYNSPLHF. The CDR3 region has the DNA TGTGCCAGCAGTGAACAGGGGAGCTCCTATAATTCACCCCTCCACTTT.

In its sample, this clone was seen a few times. J is TRBJ2-1 and V is TRBV6-1; 8 positions match TRBD2. Per the germline V gene, CDR1 is MNHNS and CDR2 is SASEGT. CDR3 length equals 15 residues. Trimming took 1 base from V and 5 from J; bases not matched to a gene: 4. The CDR3 coding sequence is TGTGCCAGCAGTGAAGGGCTAGCGGGTCACAATGAGCAGTTCTTC. This translates into CASSEGLAGHNEQFF.

This clone appeared once. This chain uses TRBV28 with TRBJ2-6; 9 nucleotides match TRBD1. Germline lookup yields CDR1 MDHEN and CDR2 SYDVKM. This CDR3 has 15 amino acids. V shed 11 bases, J shed 2 bases, and the junction held 7 bases outside the gene matches. CDR3 sequence: CAAIGDRAGANVLTF. As DNA, the CDR3 is TGTGCCGCCATCGGGGACAGGGCTGGGGCCAACGTCCTGACTTTC.

This clone came up once. The genes are TRBV30 and TRBJ1-6, with D unresolved. CDR1 and CDR2 from the germline V gene are GTSNPN and SVGIG (reference sequence). V was clipped by 2 bases and J by 5 bases, with 7 bases between them. This CDR3 comprises 13 residues. The CDR3 nucleotides are TGTGCCTGGAGTTTTCAAAATAATTCACCCCTCCACTTT. It translates to CAWSFQNNSPLHF.

This chain links TRBV7-8 with TRBJ2-5; the D gene is possibly TRBD2 (6 bases). The CDR3 is 18 residues long. Looked up from germline, CDR1 is SGHVS and CDR2 is FQNEAQ. Between the trimmed V and J ends, which lost 4 bases and 2 bases, there was a span of 23 bases. CDR3 in amino acids: CASSYGRLVSRMQETQYF. The CDR3 nucleotides are TGTGCCAGCAGCTACGGGAGACTAGTGTCTCGTATGCAAGAGACCCAGTACTTC.

V is TRBV4-1 and J is TRBJ2-5; the D gene is possibly TRBD2 (5 bases). CDR3 length equals 14 residues. Trimming removed 2 bases from V and 1 base from J, with 8 bases in between. Germline loops: CDR1 MGHRA, CDR2 YSYEKL. CDR3 residues: CASSQTSGQETQYF. CDR3 nucleotides: TGCGCCAGCAGCCAAACCAGCGGCCAAGAGACCCAGTACTTC.

The V call is TRBV6-5, the J call TRBJ2-3; D ambiguous. CDR3 size: 16 residues. CDR1 is MNHEY, CDR2 SVGAGI, per germline. Trimming took 2 bases from V and 0 from J, leaving 12 bases between them. The CDR3 region is CASSYLSPESTDTQYF. CDR3 DNA: TGTGCCAGCAGTTACCTTTCCCCGGAGAGCACAGATACGCAGTATTTT.

V is TRBV5-1 and J is TRBJ1-6; D is unresolved. Germline V gives CDR1 SGHRS, CDR2 YFSETQ. The ends were cut back, 0 bases at V and 10 bases at J, with 14 bases in the middle. There are 15 residues in the CDR3. The CDR3 DNA reads TGCGCCAGCAGCTTGGGGCCCAGCTGGGAGTCACCCCTCCACTTT. Translated: CASSLGPSWESPLHF.

The J gene is TRBJ1-5, the V gene TRBV19; 10 bases are shared with TRBD1. The germline CDR1 and CDR2 sequences are LNHDA and SQIVND (reference sequence). The length of the CDR3 is 13 residues. The trim removed 5 bases at V and 7 bases at J, leaving 2 bases unmatched. The CDR3 loop is CASSGQGVQPQHF. CDR3 in DNA: TGTGCCAGTAGTGGACAGGGGGTACAGCCCCAGCATTTT.

The V call is TRBV18, the J call TRBJ2-7, with D possibly matching TRBD1 (6 bases). CDR3 length equals 15 residues. V was trimmed by 4 bases and J by 2 bases, leaving 15 bases between them. Germline CDR1 is KGHSH and CDR2 is LQKENI. CDR3 DNA sequence: TGTGCCAGCTCACGTACACAGGGTGCCACCTACGAGCAGTACTTC. Translated: CASSRTQGATYEQYF. The complete variable domain, with remaining parts taken from reference TRBV18 and TRBJ2-7, reads NAGVMQNPRHLVRRRGQEARLRCSPMKGHSHVYWYRQLPEEGLKFMVYLQKENIIDESGMPKERFSAEFPKEGPSILRIQQVVRGDSAAYFCASSRTQGATYEQYFGPGTRLTVT.

This clone was recorded once. The rearrangement joins TRBV9 to TRBJ1-2; TRBD1 matches 9 bases. J was trimmed by 6 bases and V by 2 bases; bases with no gene match: 5. The CDR3 covers 14 residues. Germline values: CDR1 SGDLS, CDR2 YYNGEE. CDR3 nucleotide sequence: TGTGCCAGCAGCGTGGGGACAGGGAGGAATGGCTACACCTTC. This codes for CASSVGTGRNGYTF.

V gene TRBV27 combines with J gene TRBJ2-3; a weak D match, TRBD2 (6 bases). The CDR3 is 15 amino acids. Trimming cost V 2 bases and J 8 bases, with 17 bases left between them. CDR1 is MNHEY and CDR2 is SMNVEV in the germline V gene (reference sequence). The CDR3 here is CASSLDLGGPGTQYF. CDR3 DNA sequence: TGTGCCAGCAGTTTAGATCTGGGAGGCCCGGGTACGCAGTATTTT.

This clone was seen more than once but under ten times. V gene TRBV19 combines with J gene TRBJ1-5, with 10 bases lining up with TRBD1. Trimming cost V 4 bases and J 5 bases; bases outside gene matches: 2. CDR3 length: 14 residues. Germline-derived CDR1 and CDR2 are LNHDA and SQIVND (reference sequence). The CDR3 DNA reads as TGTGCCAGTAGTAGACAGGGGGCTCATCAGCCCCAGCATTTT. This codes for CASSRQGAHQPQHF. The variable domain in full, completed from reference TRBV19 and TRBJ1-5, reads DGGITQSPKYLFRKEGQNVTLSCEQNLNHDAMYWYRQDPGQGLRLIYYSQIVNDFQKGDIAEGYSVSREKKESFPLTVTSAQKNPTAFYLCASSRQGAHQPQHFGDGTRLSIL.

V gene TRBV10-2 combines with J gene TRBJ2-2, with D possibly TRBD2 on 6 matching bases. The CDR3 extends over 13 amino acids. V was shortened by 9 bases and J by 6 bases, with 14 bases between the two germline ends. In germline, CDR1 is WSHSY, CDR2 SAAADI. Written as DNA, the CDR3 is TGCGCCAGTGGATCGACTAGAGCCGGGGAGCTGTTTTTT. This translates into CASGSTRAGELFF.

The V and J genes are TRBV5-1 and TRBJ1-1, with D uncertain. CDR1 SGHRS and CDR2 YFSETQ come from the germline V gene. V was clipped by 2 bases and J by 11 bases, with 22 bases between them. There are 15 residues in the CDR3. The CDR3 reads CASSFEYPGLGRAFF. The DNA for the CDR3 is TGCGCCAGCAGCTTCGAATACCCAGGACTGGGTCGGGCTTTCTTT.

The chain is built from TRBV3-1 (or the pseudogene TRBV3-2) and TRBJ1-2; no definite D call. From germline, CDR1 is LGHDT and CDR2 YNNKEL (reference sequence). There are 14 residues in the CDR3. V lost 5 bases to trimming and J lost 1 base, with 11 bases between them. As DNA, the CDR3 is TGTGCCAGCAGCTTACACGAGGGTAACTATGGCTACACCTTC. It translates to CASSLHEGNYGYTF.

The chain combines TRBV9 with TRBJ2-1, with D perhaps matching TRBD2 (6 bases). Germline assignment: CDR1 SGDLS and CDR2 YYNGEE. The V end lost 3 bases, the J end lost 9 bases, and 7 bases lay between the germline ends. This CDR3 comprises 11 residues. CDR3 amino acids: CASSEGGEQFF. Here the CDR3 DNA reads TGTGCCAGCAGCGAGGGAGGTGAGCAGTTCTTC.

The rearrangement joins TRBV5-6 to TRBJ2-7; TRBD1 might be the D (5 bases). Germline CDR1 is SGHDT and CDR2 is YYEEEE. V was shortened by 0 bases and J by 3 bases, with 7 bases between the two germline ends. This CDR3 has 13 residues. The CDR3 region is CASSLGQNYEQYF. CDR3 nucleotides: TGTGCCAGCAGCTTGGGACAGAACTACGAGCAGTACTTC.

The V and J genes are TRBV6-4 and TRBJ1-6; TRBD1 matches at 9 bases. Germline CDR1 is MRHNA and CDR2 is SNTAGT. V was pared by 6 bases and J by 6 bases, with 6 bases of the junction left unmatched. The CDR3 sequence is 15 residues long. The CDR3 reads CASRAGTGRNSPLHF. The CDR3 DNA follows: TGTGCCAGCAGAGCCGGGACAGGGCGTAATTCACCCCTCCACTTT.

This clone has a handful of counts. The chain carries TRBV30 and TRBJ1-4; D is unresolved. This CDR3 contains 12 residues. The V gene's germline CDR1 is GTSNPN and CDR2 SVGIG (reference sequence). V lost 1 base and J lost 7, with 7 bases in between. The CDR3, as DNA: TGTGCCTGGAGTGAGACAAGTGAAAAACTGTTTTTT. Its protein is CAWSETSEKLFF.

V is TRBV18 and J is TRBJ1-5, with D possibly matching TRBD1 (5 bases). Germline values: CDR1 KGHSH, CDR2 LQKENI. CDR3 length: 12 amino acids. The ends were cut back, 3 bases at V and 11 bases at J, with 11 bases in the middle. The CDR3 region has the DNA TGTGCCAGCTCACCGGACAATGAAGCCCAGCATTTT. This gives the protein CASSPDNEAQHF.

The chain recombines TRBV15 with TRBJ2-1; a weak D match, TRBD1 (8 bases). The CDR3 extends over 17 amino acids. V lost 1 base and J 14 bases, leaving 27 bases between the germline ends. Germline lookup yields CDR1 LNHNV and CDR2 YYDKDF (reference sequence). In nucleotides, the CDR3 is TGTGCCACCAGCAGAGGTTCCCTCTTGGACAGGGAGCGGGACAAGTTCTTC. It specifies CATSRGSLLDRERDKFF.

The rearrangement joins TRBV11-2 to TRBJ2-3; 7 bases are shared with TRBD1. The CDR3 extends over 16 amino acids. The junction had 8 bases not matched to a gene; V was cut back by 5 bases and J by 0 bases. Germline V gene data show CDR1 as SGHAT and CDR2 as FQNNGV. The chain's CDR3 is CASSHYRGPSTDTQYF. The CDR3, as DNA: TGTGCCAGCAGCCACTACAGGGGACCAAGCACAGATACGCAGTATTTT.

This chain links TRBV27 with TRBJ2-7; possible D gene TRBD1, 6 bases. Germline CDR1 reads MNHEY; CDR2 reads SMNVEV (reference sequence). V lost 1 base, J lost 7 bases, and 14 bases lay in between. The CDR3 consists of 14 residues. CDR3 protein: CASSLLPGVEEQYF. CDR3 nucleotide sequence: TGTGCCAGCAGTTTATTACCAGGGGTGGAAGAGCAGTACTTC.

The chain recombines TRBV5-1 with TRBJ2-3; D not resolved. The V gene's germline CDR1 is SGHRS and CDR2 YFSETQ. The length of the CDR3 is 14 residues. V was cut by 5 bases and J by 0 bases, with 10 bases left in between. The CDR3 here is CASRRQSSTDTQYF. The CDR3 DNA reads as TGCGCCAGCAGGCGGCAGAGTAGCACAGATACGCAGTATTTT. Full variable domain (missing parts from reference TRBV5-1 and TRBJ2-3): KAGVTQTPRYLIKTRGQQVTLSCSPISGHRSVSWYQQTPGQGLQFLFEYFSETQRNKGNFPGRFSGRQFSNSRSEMNVSTLELGDSALYLCASRRQSSTDTQYFGPGTRLTVL.